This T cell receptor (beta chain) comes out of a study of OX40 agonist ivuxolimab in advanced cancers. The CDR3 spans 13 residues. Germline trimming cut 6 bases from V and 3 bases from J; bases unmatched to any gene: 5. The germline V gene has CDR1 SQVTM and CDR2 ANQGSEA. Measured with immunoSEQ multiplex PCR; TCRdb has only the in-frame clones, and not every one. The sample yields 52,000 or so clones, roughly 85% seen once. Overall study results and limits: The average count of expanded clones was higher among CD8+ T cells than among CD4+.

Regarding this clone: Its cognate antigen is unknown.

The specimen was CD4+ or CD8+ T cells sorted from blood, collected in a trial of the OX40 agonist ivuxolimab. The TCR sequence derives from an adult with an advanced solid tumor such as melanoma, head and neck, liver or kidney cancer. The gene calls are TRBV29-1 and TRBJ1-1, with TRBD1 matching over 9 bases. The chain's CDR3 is CSVVDRGYTEAFF. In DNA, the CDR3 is TGCAGCGTCGTGGACAGGGGCTACACTGAAGCTTTCTTT. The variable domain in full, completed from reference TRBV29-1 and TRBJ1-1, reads SAVISQKPSRDICQRGTSLTIQCQVDSQVTMMFWYRQQPGQSLTLIATANQGSEATYESGFVIDKFPISRPNLTFSTLTVSNMSPEDSSIYLCSVVDRGYTEAFFGQGTRLTVV.